Listed below are T cell receptor beta chains from one sample, sequenced in a study of human T cells and chemical hapten exposure. TCRdb reprocessed the 5' RACE reads with MiXCR, giving one entry per CDR3 protein. The profile covers 110,000 or so distinct CDR3 sequences, with approximately 19% appearing a single time and 2.8% taken by the ten largest. These receptors were taken from a human donor in good health. Both conserved end residues are part of each CDR3. A row's size may be missing; if present it is once, few, many or a size class.

cdr3_aa	clone_size	v_call	j_call
CSAREAGSGYEQYF	once	TRBV20-1	TRBJ2-7
CASSAPGTARDYGYTF	few	TRBV19	TRBJ1-2
CSARRDFTDTQYF	-	TRBV20-1	TRBJ2-3
CASRPGGSREHLLRFEAFF	few	TRBV4-1	TRBJ1-1
CASSPVASDRNEQFF	-	TRBV28	TRBJ2-1
CASSPGLAGVGETQYF	-	TRBV3-1	TRBJ2-5
CASSFAGGRLDTQYF	-	TRBV11-2	TRBJ2-3
CATSDPGQGGISSYNEQFF	-	TRBV24-1	TRBJ2-1
CSALNEGGTGGWNEQFF	-	TRBV20-1	TRBJ2-1
CASSLAAGVAGTF	few	TRBV12-3/TRBV12-4	TRBJ1-2
CASSPDRVSQPQHF	few	TRBV7-2	TRBJ1-5
CSASDYNYGYTF	-	TRBV20-1	TRBJ1-2
CASSQVIGTYGYTF	few	TRBV14	TRBJ1-2
CASSLRFWSTDTQYF	few	TRBV28	TRBJ2-3
CASSLGGRKEETQYF	-	TRBV5-1	TRBJ2-5
CASSLPGGGVTEAFF	few	TRBV6-2/TRBV6-3	TRBJ1-1
CASRGEQIDGYTF	few	TRBV2	TRBJ1-2
CASSPTTGQTPRSGNTIYF	-	TRBV18	TRBJ1-3
CATSDTGRTTEAFF	few	TRBV24-1	TRBJ1-1
CASSYSVLQVGTEAFF	few	TRBV6-2/TRBV6-3	TRBJ1-1
CASSLAGLDNEQFF	few	TRBV7-9	TRBJ2-1
CSSTKGPTGELFF	-	TRBV29-1	TRBJ2-2
CASSFLDRATIYF	-	TRBV12-3/TRBV12-4	TRBJ1-3
CASTPVKGAGTEAFF	-	TRBV6-5	TRBJ1-1
CASSVGLARSYADTQYF	few	TRBV9	TRBJ2-3
CASSGDGETQYF	few	TRBV7-3	TRBJ2-5
CASSETGVYGYTF	few	TRBV2	TRBJ1-2
CASSLWTSDYNEQFF	-	TRBV7-9	TRBJ2-1